This T cell receptor beta chain appears in the sequencing data of a study of T cell responses to AZD1222 COVID-19 vaccine. Sequencing used immunoSEQ multiplex PCR; TCRdb keeps in-frame clones, though not all of them. The repertoire holds some 200,000 clones, with approximately 94% as singletons. The CDR3 spans 12 residues. V was clipped by 8 bases and J by 7 bases; unmatched bases: 7. Germline-derived CDR1 and CDR2 are MNHEY and SMNVEV (reference sequence). This sequence originates from an adult who received the MenACWY meningococcal vaccine as a control. The genes are TRBV27 and TRBJ2-5; 7 positions match TRBD1. The source material was peripheral blood, sampled 28 days after the second dose of the MenACWY control vaccine. The CDR3 loop is CASGNEGATQYF. The CDR3 region has the DNA TGTGCCAGCGGCAACGAGGGGGCGACCCAGTACTTC.